The 11 T cell receptor beta chains presented below share a single source sample, sequenced in a study of Graves' ophthalmopathy and Graves' hyperthyroidism. The sequenced template was RNA, covering the TCR beta CDR3 region. Amplification began with first-round RT-PCR using HTBI primers, then second-round multiplex PCR was performed. TCRdb reprocessed the multiplex PCR reads with MiXCR, giving one entry per CDR3 protein. The sample holds just over 400,000 distinct CDR3 sequences, around 21% seen once. Sequenced input: peripheral blood. These receptor sequences come from a woman under 30 with stable Graves' hyperthyroidism.

This clonotype was recorded many times. This sequence joins TRBV6-1 and TRBJ2-7; D might be TRBD2 (6 bases). CDR1 is MNHNS and CDR2 is SASEGT in the germline V gene. This CDR3 has 12 amino acids. Trimming left V 2 bases short and J 7 bases short, with 9 bases between. CDR3 DNA: TGTGCCAGCAGTGAATGGGGAGGTGAGCAGTACTTC. This gives the protein CASSEWGGEQYF.

This chain links TRBV5-1 with TRBJ2-4; D gene unclear. Germline V gene data show CDR1 as SGHRS and CDR2 as YFSETQ. The CDR3 contains 12 residues. V dropped 4 bases and J dropped 10 bases, with 12 bases sitting between them. CDR3 in amino acids: CASSPPKGIQYF. For the CDR3, the DNA is TGCGCCAGCAGCCCCCCAAAGGGTATTCAGTACTTC.

This clonotype was counted ten times or more. The rearrangement joins TRBV29-1 to TRBJ2-7; D is ambiguous. CDR1 is SQVTM and CDR2 is ANQGSEA in the germline V gene. The CDR3 has 11 amino acids. V dropped 2 bases and J dropped 4 bases, with 6 bases sitting between them. CDR3 sequence: CSVERSYEQYF. In DNA, the CDR3 is TGCAGCGTTGAAAGGTCTTACGAGCAGTACTTC.

This clonotype was counted a few times. The rearrangement links TRBV11-3 to TRBJ2-7; no definite D call. The V and J ends lost 3 bases and 2 bases respectively, with 8 bases between them. The CDR3 consists of 13 residues. The germline V gene encodes CDR1 SGHNT and CDR2 YENEEA. The CDR3 loop is CASSLIPTYEQYF. CDR3 nucleotide sequence: TGTGCCAGCAGCTTGATTCCGACCTACGAGCAGTACTTC.

In DNA, the CDR3 is TGTGCCAGCAGCTTAGTACGGGGACTAGCGGCTAGCACAGATACGCAGTATTTT. Protein sequence: CASSLVRGLAASTDTQYF. This chain links TRBV11-2 with TRBJ2-3, with 11 bases that match TRBD2. V dropped 1 base and J dropped 0; count of bases not matched to a gene: 6. The length of the CDR3 is 18 residues. Germline V lookup: CDR1 SGHAT, CDR2 FQNNGV.

V and J are TRBV28 and TRBJ1-5; D might be TRBD1 (5 bases). V gave up 5 bases and J gave up 1 base, with 15 bases separating them. Germline loops: CDR1 MDHEN, CDR2 SYDVKM. This CDR3 has 16 residues. The chain's CDR3 is CASSSPRGRSNQPQHF. The CDR3 region has the DNA TGTGCCAGCAGTAGCCCACGGGGCCGGAGCAATCAGCCCCAGCATTTT.

This clonotype was counted many times. The chain links TRBV27 to TRBJ2-7; no clear D. V shed 3 bases and J shed 0 bases, with 15 bases lying between them. CDR1 is MNHEY, CDR2 SMNVEV, per germline (reference sequence). This CDR3 has 16 amino acids. The chain's CDR3 is CASSFLPTRSSYEQYF. The CDR3 DNA reads as TGTGCCAGCAGTTTTCTCCCTACGCGAAGCTCCTACGAGCAGTACTTC.

This clonotype was counted at least ten times. This chain joins TRBV12-3 or TRBV12-4 and TRBJ2-2; unclear D gene. The V gene lost 5 bases and the J gene lost 5 bases, with 21 bases spanning the gap. This CDR3 is built from 17 residues. CDR3 DNA sequence: TGTGCCAGCAGTCCGTTATCCGCGGCGGAATGGACCGGGGAGCTGTTTTTT. Protein sequence: CASSPLSAAEWTGELFF.

This clonotype was counted ten times or more. V and J are TRBV20-1 and TRBJ2-7; TRBD2 might be the D (5 bases). V dropped 6 bases and J dropped 0 bases, with 6 bases sitting between them. The CDR3 runs 11 residues. Germline V lookup: CDR1 DFQATT, CDR2 SNEGSKA (reference sequence). CDR3 coding DNA: TGCAGTGCACGGGGCTCCTACGAGCAGTACTTC. Its protein product is CSARGSYEQYF.

This clonotype occurred many times. The chain couples TRBV19 to TRBJ2-6; tentative D call: TRBD1 (6 bases). The CDR3 contains 15 residues. Germline values: CDR1 LNHDA, CDR2 SQIVND (reference sequence). Trimming removed 9 bases from V and 4 bases from J, with 16 bases in between. The CDR3 here is CASSSPGAGANVLTF. For the CDR3, the DNA is TGTGCCAGCAGTTCCCCAGGGGCCGGGGCCAACGTCCTGACTTTC.

The chain has TRBV12-3 or TRBV12-4 and TRBJ1-6, with a tentative D call TRBD1 (5 bases). The CDR3 totals 14 residues. Trimming took off 3 bases at V and 7 bases at J, with 10 bases between the two ends. CDR3 sequence (DNA): TGTGCCAGCAGTTTCGACCAGGGAAATTCACCCCTCCACTTT. Translated, it gives CASSFDQGNSPLHF.